This T cell receptor (beta chain) was captured by sequencing in a study of T cells in localized non-small cell lung cancer. Findings and limits, study-wide: Uninvolved adjacent lung showed the highest T cell clonality, exceeding tumor. Tumor samples were not multi-region, leaving intratumor heterogeneity unexcluded. Median detection of top 100 tumor clones in adjacent lung was around 60 clones.

Worth noting for this clone: What it recognizes is unknown.

V gave up 5 bases and J gave up 5 bases, with 21 bases separating them. The germline gives CDR1 SSHAT, CDR2 FNYEAQ (reference sequence). This CDR3 contains 16 residues. Libraries were prepared by immunoSEQ multiplex PCR; TCRdb keeps only in-frame clonotypes and omits some of them. The sample includes 75,000 to 80,000 clones, more than 75% seen only once; the top ten take about a tenth. Sequencing used peripheral blood, obtained before any cancer treatment. The TCR comes from a female donor of 60 years or more with stage I lung adenocarcinoma. This chain connects TRBV7-7 to TRBJ2-5, with TRBD1 as a possible D gene (5 bases). The CDR3 here is CASSVGQPGYTETQYF. The CDR3 DNA reads as TGTGCCAGCAGCGTAGGTCAACCAGGGTATACGGAGACCCAGTACTTC.